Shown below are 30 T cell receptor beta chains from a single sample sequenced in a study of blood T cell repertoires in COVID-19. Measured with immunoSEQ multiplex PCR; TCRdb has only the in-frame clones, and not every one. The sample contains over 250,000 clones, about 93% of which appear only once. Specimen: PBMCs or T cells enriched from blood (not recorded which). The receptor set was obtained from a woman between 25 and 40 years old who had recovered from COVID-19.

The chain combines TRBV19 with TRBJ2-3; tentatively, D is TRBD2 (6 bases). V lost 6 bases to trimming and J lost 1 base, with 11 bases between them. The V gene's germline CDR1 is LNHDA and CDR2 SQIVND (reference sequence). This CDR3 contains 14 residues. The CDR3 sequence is CASSTSTRTDTQYF. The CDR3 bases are TGTGCCAGTAGCACTAGCACCCGCACAGATACGCAGTATTTT.

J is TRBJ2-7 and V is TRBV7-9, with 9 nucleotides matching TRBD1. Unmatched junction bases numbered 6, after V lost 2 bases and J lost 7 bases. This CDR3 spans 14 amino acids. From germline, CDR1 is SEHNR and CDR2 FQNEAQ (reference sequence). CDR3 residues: CASSLPQGAREQYF. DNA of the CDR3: TGTGCCAGCAGCTTACCACAGGGGGCGCGTGAGCAGTACTTC.

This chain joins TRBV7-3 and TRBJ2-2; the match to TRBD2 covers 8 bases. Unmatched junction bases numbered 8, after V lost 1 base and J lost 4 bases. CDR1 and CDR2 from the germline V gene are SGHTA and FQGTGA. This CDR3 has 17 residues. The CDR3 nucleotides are TGTGCCAGCAGCTTAAGGGGGACCCGGGGGGGCACCGGGGAGCTGTTTTTT. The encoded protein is CASSLRGTRGGTGELFF.

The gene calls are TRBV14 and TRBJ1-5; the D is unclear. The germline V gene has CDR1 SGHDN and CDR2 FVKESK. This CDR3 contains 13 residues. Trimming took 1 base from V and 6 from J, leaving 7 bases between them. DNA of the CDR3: TGTGCCAGCAGCCAAGGGTTGAGTCAGCCCCAGCATTTT. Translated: CASSQGLSQPQHF.

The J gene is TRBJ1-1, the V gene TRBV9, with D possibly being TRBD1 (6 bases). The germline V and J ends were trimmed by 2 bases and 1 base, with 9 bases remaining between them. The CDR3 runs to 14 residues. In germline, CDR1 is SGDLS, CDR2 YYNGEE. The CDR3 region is CASSVGTPNTEAFF. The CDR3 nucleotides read TGTGCCAGCAGCGTCGGGACACCGAACACTGAAGCTTTCTTT.

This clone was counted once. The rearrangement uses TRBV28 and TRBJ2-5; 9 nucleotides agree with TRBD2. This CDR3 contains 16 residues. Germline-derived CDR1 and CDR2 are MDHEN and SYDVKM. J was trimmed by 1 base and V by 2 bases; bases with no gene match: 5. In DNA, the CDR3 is TGTGCCAGCAGTTTAGGGAATAGCGGGGGCCAAGAGACCCAGTACTTC. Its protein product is CASSLGNSGGQETQYF.

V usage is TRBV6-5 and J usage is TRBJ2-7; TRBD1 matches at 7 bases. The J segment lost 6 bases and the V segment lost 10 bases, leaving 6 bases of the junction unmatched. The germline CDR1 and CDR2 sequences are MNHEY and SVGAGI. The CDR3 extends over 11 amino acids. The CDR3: CANGTEGEQYF. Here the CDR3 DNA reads TGTGCCAACGGGACAGAGGGCGAGCAGTACTTC.

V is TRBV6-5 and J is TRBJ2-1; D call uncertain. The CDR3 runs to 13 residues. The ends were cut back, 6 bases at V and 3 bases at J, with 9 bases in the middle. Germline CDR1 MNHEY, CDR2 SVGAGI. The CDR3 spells CASRAVSYNEQFF. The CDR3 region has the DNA TGTGCCAGCAGGGCGGTTAGCTACAATGAGCAGTTCTTC.

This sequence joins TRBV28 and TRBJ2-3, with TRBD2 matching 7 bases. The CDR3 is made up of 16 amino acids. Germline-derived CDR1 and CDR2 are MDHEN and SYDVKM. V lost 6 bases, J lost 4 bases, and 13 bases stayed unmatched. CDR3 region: CASSPVSGGRADTQYF. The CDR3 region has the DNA TGTGCCAGCAGCCCCGTCAGTGGGGGGAGGGCAGATACGCAGTATTTT.

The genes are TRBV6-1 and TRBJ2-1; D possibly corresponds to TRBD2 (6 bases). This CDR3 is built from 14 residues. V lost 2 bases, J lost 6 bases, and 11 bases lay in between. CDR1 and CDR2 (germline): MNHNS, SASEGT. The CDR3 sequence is CASSEQGLLNEQFF. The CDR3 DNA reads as TGTGCCAGCAGTGAACAGGGACTCCTCAATGAGCAGTTCTTC.

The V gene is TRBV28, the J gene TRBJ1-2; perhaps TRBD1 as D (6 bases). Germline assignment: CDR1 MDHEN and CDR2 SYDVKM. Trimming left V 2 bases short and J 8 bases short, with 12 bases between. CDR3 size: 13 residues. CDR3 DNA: TGTGCCAGCAGTTTAATGGGGGCGAGGGGCTACACCTTC. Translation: CASSLMGARGYTF.

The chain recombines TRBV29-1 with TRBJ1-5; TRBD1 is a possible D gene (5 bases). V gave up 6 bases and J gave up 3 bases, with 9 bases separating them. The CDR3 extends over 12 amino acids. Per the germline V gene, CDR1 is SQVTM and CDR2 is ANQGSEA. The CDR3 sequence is CSVGGDNQPQHF. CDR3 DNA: TGCAGCGTGGGGGGGGACAATCAGCCCCAGCATTTT.

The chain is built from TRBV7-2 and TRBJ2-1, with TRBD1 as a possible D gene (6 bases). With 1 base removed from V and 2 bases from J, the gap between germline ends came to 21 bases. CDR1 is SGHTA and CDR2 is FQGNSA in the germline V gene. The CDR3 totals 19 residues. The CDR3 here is CASSLGVGGFLMAYNEQFF. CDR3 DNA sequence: TGTGCCAGCAGCTTAGGCGTAGGGGGATTTCTAATGGCCTACAATGAGCAGTTCTTC.

The CDR3 loop is CASSRQGVTEAFF. The CDR3 DNA is TGTGCCAGCAGTCGACAGGGAGTCACTGAAGCTTTCTTT. The chain recombines TRBV28 with TRBJ1-1; TRBD1 aligns across 7 bases. CDR1 and CDR2 (germline): MDHEN, SYDVKM. V shed 5 bases and J 4 bases; nucleotides not matched to a gene: 4. The CDR3 is 13 amino acids.

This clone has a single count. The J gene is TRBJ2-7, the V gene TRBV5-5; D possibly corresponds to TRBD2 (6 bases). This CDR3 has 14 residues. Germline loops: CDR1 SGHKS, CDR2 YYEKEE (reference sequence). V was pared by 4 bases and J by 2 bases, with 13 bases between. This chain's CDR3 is CASSPPGLTYEQYF. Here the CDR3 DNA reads TGTGCCAGCAGCCCCCCGGGACTGACCTACGAGCAGTACTTC.

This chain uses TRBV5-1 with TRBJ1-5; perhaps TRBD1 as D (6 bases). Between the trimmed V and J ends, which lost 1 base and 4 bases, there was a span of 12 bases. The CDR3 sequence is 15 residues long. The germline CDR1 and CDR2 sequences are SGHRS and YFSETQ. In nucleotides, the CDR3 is TGCGCCAGCAGCTTGACCGGGACATATAATCAGCCCCAGCATTTT. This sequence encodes CASSLTGTYNQPQHF.

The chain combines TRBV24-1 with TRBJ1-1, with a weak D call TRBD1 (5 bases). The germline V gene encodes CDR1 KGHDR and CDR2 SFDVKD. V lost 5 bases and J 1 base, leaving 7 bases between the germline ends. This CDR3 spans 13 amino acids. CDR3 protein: CATSGTGNTEAFF. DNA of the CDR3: TGTGCCACCAGTGGTACAGGGAACACTGAAGCTTTCTTT.

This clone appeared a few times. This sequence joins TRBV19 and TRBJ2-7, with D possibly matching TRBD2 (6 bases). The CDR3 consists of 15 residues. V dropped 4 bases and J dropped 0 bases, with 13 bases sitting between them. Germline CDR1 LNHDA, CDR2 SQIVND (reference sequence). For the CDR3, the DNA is TGTGCCAGTAGTAAGGCCGGGAGAAGCTCCTACGAGCAGTACTTC. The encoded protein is CASSKAGRSSYEQYF.

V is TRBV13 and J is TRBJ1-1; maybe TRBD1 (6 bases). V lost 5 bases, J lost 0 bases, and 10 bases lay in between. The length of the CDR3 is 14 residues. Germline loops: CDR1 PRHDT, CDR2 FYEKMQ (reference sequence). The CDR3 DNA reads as TGTGCCAGCAGCCCGTGGGGGCTGAACACTGAAGCTTTCTTT. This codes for CASSPWGLNTEAFF.

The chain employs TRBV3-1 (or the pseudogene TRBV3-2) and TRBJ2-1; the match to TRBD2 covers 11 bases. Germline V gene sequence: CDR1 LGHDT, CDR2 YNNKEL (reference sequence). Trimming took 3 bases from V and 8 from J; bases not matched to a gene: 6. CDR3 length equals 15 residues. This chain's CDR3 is CASSHGVAGGDEQFF. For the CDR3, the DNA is TGTGCCAGCAGCCACGGGGTAGCGGGAGGGGATGAGCAGTTCTTC.

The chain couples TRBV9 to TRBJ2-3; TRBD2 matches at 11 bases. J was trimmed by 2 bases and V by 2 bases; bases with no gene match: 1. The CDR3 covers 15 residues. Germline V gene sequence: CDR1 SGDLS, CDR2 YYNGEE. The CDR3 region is CASSVGLADTDTQYF. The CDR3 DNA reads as TGTGCCAGCAGCGTGGGACTAGCGGACACAGATACGCAGTATTTT.

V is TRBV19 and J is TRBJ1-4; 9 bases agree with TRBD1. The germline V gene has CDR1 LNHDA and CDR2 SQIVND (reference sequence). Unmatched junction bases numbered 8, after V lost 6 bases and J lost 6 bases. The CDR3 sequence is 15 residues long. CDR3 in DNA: TGTGCCAGTAGGTCCGGGGACAGGGATTATGAAAAACTGTTTTTT. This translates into CASRSGDRDYEKLFF.

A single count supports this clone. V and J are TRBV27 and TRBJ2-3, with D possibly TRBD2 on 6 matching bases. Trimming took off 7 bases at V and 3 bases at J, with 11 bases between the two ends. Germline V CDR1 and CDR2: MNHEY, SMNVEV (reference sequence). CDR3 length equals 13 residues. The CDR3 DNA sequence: TGTGCCAGCAAAAGGACTACTACAGATACGCAGTATTTT. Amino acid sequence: CASKRTTTDTQYF.

The CDR3 reads CASSQDSVFSGFGYEAFF. As DNA, the CDR3 is TGCGCCAGCAGCCAAGATTCGGTTTTTTCGGGGTTTGGTTATGAAGCTTTCTTT. This rearrangement joins TRBV4-1 to TRBJ1-1; D is undetermined. CDR1 MGHRA and CDR2 YSYEKL come from the germline V gene. This CDR3 is 18 amino acids long. The V gene lost 0 bases and the J gene lost 7 bases, with 24 bases spanning the gap.

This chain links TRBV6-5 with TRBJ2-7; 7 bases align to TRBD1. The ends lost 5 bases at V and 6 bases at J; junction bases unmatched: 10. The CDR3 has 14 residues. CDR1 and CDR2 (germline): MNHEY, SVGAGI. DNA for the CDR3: TGTGCCAGCAGTAAGTTCGGGACAGTGCGCGAGCAGTACTTC. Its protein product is CASSKFGTVREQYF.

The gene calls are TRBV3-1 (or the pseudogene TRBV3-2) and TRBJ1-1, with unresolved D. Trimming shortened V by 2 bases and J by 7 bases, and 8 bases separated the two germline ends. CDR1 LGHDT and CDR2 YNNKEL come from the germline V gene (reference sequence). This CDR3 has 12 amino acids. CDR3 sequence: CASSQFPHEAFF. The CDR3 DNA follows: TGTGCCAGCAGCCAATTCCCCCATGAAGCTTTCTTT.

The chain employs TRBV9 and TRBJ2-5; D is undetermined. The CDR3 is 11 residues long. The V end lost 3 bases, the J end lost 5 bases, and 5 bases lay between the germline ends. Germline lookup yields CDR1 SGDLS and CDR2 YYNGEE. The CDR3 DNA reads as TGTGCCAGCAGCGCCGCGGAGACCCAGTACTTC. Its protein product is CASSAAETQYF.

The CDR3: CASSRSGGDVDTQYF. CDR3 DNA: TGTGCCAGCAGCCGTAGCGGGGGAGATGTGGATACGCAGTATTTT. The rearrangement links TRBV7-3 to TRBJ2-3; 9 bases align to TRBD2. Germline CDR1 SGHTA, CDR2 FQGTGA. The V segment lost 5 bases and the J segment 6 bases; nucleotides outside the gene matches: 9. This CDR3 region has 15 residues.

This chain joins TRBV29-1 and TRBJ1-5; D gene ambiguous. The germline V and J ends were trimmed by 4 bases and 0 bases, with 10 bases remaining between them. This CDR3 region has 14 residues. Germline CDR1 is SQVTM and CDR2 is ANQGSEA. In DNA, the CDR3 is TGCAGCGTTGCTCCAGGCCGTAGCAATCAGCCCCAGCATTTT. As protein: CSVAPGRSNQPQHF.

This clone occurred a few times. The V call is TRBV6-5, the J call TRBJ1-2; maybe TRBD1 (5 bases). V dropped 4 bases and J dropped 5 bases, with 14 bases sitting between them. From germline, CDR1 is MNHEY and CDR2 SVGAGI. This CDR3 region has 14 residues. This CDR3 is CASSSTAELYGYTF. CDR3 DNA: TGTGCCAGCAGTTCGACAGCAGAGCTATATGGCTACACCTTC.